This entry describes one T cell receptor (beta chain). Sequenced by immunoSEQ multiplex PCR; TCRdb stores in-frame clones only, minus some. The sample includes roughly 500,000 clones, roughly 88% seen only once; the top ten take 1.5% to 2%. The length of the CDR3 is 13 residues. V was shortened by 3 bases and J by 5 bases, with 10 bases between the two germline ends. The germline V gene encodes CDR1 MNHEY and CDR2 SVGEGT. The data stem from a study of blood T cell repertoires in COVID-19. Study details: Collection of acute and convalescent COVID-19 samples took place in the United States, Italy and Spain. Sample material is recorded as cDNA or gDNA derived from T cells, B-cell-depleted T cells, or PBMCs.

Cohort 3 recovered donors had two negative PCRs, clearance, or symptom resolution. The chain recombines TRBV6-2 or TRBV6-3 with TRBJ2-5; tentative D call: TRBD1 (6 bases). This clonotype was obtained from a middle-aged woman who had recovered from COVID-19. Sequenced input: PBMCs or T cells enriched from blood (not recorded which). CDR3 sequence: CASSYTGWETQYF. The DNA of the CDR3 is TGTGCCAGCAGTTATACAGGGTGGGAGACCCAGTACTTC.